This T cell receptor beta chain was identified in a study of blood T cell repertoires in COVID-19. About the study: Sites across the United States, Italy and Spain contributed samples from acute and convalescent COVID-19.

The CDR3 length is 13 residues. CDR1 ENHRY and CDR2 SYGVKD come from the germline V gene. V was clipped by 7 bases and J by 4 bases, with 10 bases between them. The protocol was immunoSEQ multiplex PCR, while the TCRdb copy is restricted to in-frame clones and leaves out a portion. The sample holds about 200,000 clones, roughly four fifths seen once. Sequencing input: peripheral blood. V usage is TRBV10-3 and J usage is TRBJ2-2, with D maybe TRBD1 (5 bases). The source is a human donor with acute or convalescent COVID-19. The donor label of this sample is uncertain. CDR3 residues: CAIKRQFTGELFF. The CDR3 DNA reads TGTGCCATCAAGAGACAGTTCACCGGGGAGCTGTTTTTT.